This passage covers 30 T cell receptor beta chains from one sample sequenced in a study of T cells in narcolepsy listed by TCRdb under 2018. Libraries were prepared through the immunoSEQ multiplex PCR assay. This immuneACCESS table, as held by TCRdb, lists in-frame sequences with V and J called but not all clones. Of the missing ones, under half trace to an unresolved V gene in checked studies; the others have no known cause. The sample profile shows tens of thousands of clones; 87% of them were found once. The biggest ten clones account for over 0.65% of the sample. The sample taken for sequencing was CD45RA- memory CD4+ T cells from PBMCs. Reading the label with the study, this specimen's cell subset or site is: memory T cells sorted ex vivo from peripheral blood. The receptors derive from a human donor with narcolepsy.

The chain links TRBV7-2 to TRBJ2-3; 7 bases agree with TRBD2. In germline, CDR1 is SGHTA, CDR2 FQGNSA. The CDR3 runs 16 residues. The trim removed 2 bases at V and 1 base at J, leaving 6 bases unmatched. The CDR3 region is CASSLLGGGGTDTQYF. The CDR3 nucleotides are TGTGCCAGCAGCTTACTTGGGGGAGGGGGCACAGATACGCAGTATTTT.

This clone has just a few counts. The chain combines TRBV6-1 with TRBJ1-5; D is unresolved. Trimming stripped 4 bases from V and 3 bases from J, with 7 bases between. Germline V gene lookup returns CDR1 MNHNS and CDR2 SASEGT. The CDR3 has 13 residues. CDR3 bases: TGTGCCAGCAGTGGAGGGAACAATCAGCCCCAGCATTTT. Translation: CASSGGNNQPQHF.

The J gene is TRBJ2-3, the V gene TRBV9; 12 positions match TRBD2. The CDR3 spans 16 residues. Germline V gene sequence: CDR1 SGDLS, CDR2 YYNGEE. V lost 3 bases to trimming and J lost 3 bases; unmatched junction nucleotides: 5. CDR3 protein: CASSARTSGVTDTQYF. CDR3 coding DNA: TGTGCCAGCAGCGCCCGGACTAGCGGGGTTACAGATACGCAGTATTTT.

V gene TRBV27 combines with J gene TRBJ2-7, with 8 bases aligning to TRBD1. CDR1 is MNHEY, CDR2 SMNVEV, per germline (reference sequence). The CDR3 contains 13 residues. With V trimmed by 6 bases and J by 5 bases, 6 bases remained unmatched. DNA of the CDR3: TGTGCCAGCAGGTGGACAGGGTCCCACGAGCAGTACTTC. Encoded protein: CASRWTGSHEQYF.

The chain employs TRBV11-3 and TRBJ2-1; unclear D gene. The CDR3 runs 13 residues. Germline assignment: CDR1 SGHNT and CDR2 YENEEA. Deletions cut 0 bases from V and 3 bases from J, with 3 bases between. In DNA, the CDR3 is TGTGCCAGCAGCTTAGACTACTACAATGAGCAGTTCTTC. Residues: CASSLDYYNEQFF. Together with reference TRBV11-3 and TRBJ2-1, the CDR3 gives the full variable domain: EAGVVQSPRYKIIEKKQPVAFWCNPISGHNTLYWYLQNLGQGPELLIRYENEEAVDDSQLPKDRFSAERLKGVDSTLKIQPAELGDSAVYLCASSLDYYNEQFFGPGTRLTVL.

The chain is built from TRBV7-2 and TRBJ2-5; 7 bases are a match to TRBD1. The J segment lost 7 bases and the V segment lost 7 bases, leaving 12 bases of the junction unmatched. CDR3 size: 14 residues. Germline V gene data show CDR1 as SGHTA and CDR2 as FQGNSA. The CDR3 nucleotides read TGTGCCAGCACCCCCCAACAGGGGTGGGGGACCCAGTACTTC. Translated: CASTPQQGWGTQYF.

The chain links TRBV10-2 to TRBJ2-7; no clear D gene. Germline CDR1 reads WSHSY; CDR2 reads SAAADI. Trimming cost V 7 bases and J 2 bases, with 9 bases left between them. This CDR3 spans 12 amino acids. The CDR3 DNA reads TGCGCCAGCACGAAGGGAACCTACGAGCAGTACTTC. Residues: CASTKGTYEQYF.

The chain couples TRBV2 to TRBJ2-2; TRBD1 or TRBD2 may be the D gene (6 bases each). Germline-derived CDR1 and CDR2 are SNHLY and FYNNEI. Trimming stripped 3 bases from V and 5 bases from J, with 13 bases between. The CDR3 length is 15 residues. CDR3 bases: TGTGCCAGCAGTGATGGACGGGGGCTTACCGGGGAGCTGTTTTTT. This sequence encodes CASSDGRGLTGELFF.

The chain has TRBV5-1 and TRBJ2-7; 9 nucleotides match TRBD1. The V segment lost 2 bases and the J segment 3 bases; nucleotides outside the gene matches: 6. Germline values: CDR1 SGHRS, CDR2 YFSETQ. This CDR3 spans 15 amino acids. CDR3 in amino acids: CASSFGQGRDYEQYF. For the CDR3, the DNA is TGCGCCAGCAGCTTCGGACAGGGGCGAGACTACGAGCAGTACTTC. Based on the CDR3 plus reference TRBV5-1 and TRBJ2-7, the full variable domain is KAGVTQTPRYLIKTRGQQVTLSCSPISGHRSVSWYQQTPGQGLQFLFEYFSETQRNKGNFPGRFSGRQFSNSRSEMNVSTLELGDSALYLCASSFGQGRDYEQYFGPGTRLTVT.

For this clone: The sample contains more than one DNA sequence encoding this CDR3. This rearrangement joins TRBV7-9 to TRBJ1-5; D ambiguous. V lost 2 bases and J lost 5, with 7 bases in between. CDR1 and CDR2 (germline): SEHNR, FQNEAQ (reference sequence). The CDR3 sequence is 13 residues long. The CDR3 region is CASSLTGDQPQHF. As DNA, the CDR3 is TGTGCCAGCAGCTTAACTGGAGATCAGCCCCAGCATTTT. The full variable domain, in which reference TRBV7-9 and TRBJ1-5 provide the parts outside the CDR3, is DTGVSQNPRHKITKRGQNVTFRCDPISEHNRLYWYRQTLGQGPEFLTYFQNEAQLEKSRLLSDRFSAERPKGSFSTLEIQRTEQGDSAMYLCASSLTGDQPQHFGDGTRLSIL.

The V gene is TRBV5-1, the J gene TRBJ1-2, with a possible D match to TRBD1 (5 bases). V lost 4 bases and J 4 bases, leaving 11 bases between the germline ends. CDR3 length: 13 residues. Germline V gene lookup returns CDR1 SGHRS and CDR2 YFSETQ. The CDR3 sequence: CASSSGQPYGYTF. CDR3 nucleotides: TGCGCCAGCAGCAGCGGACAACCCTATGGCTACACCTTC.

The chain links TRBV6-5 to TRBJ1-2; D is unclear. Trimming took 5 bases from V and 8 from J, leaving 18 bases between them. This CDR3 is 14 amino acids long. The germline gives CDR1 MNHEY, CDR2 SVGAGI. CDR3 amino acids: CASSPMPLGGGYTF. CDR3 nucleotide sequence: TGTGCCAGCAGTCCTATGCCCTTAGGAGGCGGCTACACCTTC.

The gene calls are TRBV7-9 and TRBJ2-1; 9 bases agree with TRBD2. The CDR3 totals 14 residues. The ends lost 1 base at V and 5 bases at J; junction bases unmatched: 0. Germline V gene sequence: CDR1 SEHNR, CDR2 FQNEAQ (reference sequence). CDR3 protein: CASSLGTSDNEQFF. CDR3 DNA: TGTGCCAGCAGCTTAGGGACTAGCGACAATGAGCAGTTCTTC.

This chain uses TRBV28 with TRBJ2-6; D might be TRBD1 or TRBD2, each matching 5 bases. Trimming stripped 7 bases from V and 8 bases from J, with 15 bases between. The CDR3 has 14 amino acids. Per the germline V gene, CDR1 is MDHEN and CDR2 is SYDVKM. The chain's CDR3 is CASNEGSGTNVLTF. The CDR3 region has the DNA TGTGCCAGCAACGAGGGGTCCGGGACCAACGTCCTGACTTTC. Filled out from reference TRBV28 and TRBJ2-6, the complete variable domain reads DVKVTQSSRYLVKRTGEKVFLECVQDMDHENMFWYRQDPGLGLRLIYFSYDVKMKEKGDIPEGYSVSREKKERFSLILESASTNQTSMYLCASNEGSGTNVLTFGAGSRLTVL.

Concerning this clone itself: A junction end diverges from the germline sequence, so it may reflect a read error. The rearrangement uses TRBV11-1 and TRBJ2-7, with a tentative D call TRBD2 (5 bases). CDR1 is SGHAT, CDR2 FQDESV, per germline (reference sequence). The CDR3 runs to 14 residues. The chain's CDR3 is CASSLAGIEGEQYF. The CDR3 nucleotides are TGTGCCAGCAGCCTAGCCGGGATTGAAGGCGAGCAGTACTTC.

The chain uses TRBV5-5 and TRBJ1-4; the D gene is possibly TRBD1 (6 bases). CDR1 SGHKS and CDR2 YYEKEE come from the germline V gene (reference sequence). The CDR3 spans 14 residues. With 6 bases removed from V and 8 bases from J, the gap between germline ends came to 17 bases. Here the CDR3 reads CASTTGGVGEKLFF. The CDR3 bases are TGTGCCAGCACGACAGGAGGGGTAGGCGAAAAACTGTTTTTT.

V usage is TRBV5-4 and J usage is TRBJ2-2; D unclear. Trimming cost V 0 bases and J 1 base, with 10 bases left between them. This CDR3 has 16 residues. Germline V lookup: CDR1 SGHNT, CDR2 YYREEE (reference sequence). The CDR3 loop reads CASSLEPELNTGELFF. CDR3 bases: TGTGCCAGCAGCTTGGAGCCGGAACTGAACACCGGGGAGCTGTTTTTT.

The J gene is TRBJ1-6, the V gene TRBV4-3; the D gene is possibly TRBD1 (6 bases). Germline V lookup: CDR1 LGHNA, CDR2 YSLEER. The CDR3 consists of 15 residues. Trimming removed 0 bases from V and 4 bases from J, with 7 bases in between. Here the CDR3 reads CASSQDGQYNSPLHF. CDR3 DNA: TGCGCCAGCAGCCAAGATGGACAGTATAATTCACCCCTCCACTTT.

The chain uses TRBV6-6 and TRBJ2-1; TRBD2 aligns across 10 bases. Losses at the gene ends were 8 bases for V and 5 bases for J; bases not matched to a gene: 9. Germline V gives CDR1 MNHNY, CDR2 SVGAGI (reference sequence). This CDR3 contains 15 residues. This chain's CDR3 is CASHPLAGTNNEQFF. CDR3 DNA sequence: TGTGCCAGCCATCCACTAGCGGGGACAAACAATGAGCAGTTCTTC.

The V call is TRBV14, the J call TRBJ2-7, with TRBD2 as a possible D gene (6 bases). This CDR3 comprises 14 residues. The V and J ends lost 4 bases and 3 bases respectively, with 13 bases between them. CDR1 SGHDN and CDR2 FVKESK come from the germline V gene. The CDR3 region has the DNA TGTGCCAGCAGCCCACGACTAGGCAGCTACGAGCAGTACTTC. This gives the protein CASSPRLGSYEQYF.

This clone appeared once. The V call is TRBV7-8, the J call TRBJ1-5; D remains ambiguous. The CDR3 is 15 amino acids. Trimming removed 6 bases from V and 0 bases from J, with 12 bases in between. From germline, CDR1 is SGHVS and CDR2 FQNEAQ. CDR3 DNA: TGTGCCAGCAGTCTAAGGTTAGCTAGCAATCAGCCCCAGCATTTT. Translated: CASSLRLASNQPQHF.

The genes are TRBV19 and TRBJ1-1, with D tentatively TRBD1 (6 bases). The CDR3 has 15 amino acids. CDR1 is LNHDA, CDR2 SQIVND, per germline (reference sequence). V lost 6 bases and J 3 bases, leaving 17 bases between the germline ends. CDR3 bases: TGTGCCAGTAGCTTGAACAGGGTACCTTACACTGAAGCTTTCTTT. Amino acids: CASSLNRVPYTEAFF.

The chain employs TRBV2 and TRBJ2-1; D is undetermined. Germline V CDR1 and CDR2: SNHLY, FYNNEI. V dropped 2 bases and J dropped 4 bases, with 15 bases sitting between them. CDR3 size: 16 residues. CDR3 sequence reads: CASSERQTLGYNEQFF. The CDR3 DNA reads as TGTGCCAGCAGTGAACGCCAGACCCTCGGATACAATGAGCAGTTCTTC.

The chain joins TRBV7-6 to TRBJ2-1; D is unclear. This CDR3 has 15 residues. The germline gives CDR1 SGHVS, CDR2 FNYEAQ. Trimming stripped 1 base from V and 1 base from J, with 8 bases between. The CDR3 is CASSLDTPSYNEQFF. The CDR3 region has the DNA TGTGCCAGCAGCTTAGATACTCCTTCCTACAATGAGCAGTTCTTC.

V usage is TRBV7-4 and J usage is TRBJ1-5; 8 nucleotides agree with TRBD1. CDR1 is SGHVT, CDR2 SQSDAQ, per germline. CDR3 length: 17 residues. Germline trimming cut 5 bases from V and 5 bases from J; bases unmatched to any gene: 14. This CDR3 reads CASSVNFRQGIHQPQHF. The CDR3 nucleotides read TGTGCCAGCAGCGTGAACTTCCGACAGGGGATACATCAGCCCCAGCATTTT. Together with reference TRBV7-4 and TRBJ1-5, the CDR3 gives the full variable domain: GAGVSQSPRYKVAKRGRDVALRCDSISGHVTLYWYRQTLGQGSEVLTYSQSDAQRDKSGRPSGRFSAERPERSVSTLKIQRTEQGDSAVYLCASSVNFRQGIHQPQHFGDGTRLSIL.

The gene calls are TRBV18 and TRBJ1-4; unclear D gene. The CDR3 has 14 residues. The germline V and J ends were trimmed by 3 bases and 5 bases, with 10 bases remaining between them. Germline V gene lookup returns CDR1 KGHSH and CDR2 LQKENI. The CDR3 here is CASSPRARNEKLFF. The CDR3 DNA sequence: TGTGCCAGCTCACCTCGAGCGAGGAATGAAAAACTGTTTTTT.

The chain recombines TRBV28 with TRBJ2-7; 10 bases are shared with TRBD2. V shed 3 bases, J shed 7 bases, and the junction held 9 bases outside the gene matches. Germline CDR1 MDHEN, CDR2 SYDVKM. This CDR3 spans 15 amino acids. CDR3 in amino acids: CASSFQAAGGREQYF. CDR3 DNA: TGTGCCAGCAGTTTTCAAGCAGCGGGGGGGCGGGAGCAGTACTTC.

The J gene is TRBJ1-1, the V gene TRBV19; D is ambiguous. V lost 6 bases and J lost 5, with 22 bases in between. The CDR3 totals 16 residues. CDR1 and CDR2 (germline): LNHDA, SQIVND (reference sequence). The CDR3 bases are TGTGCCAGTAGGTTATATGGTAACGCCTTGGGGACTGAAGCTTTCTTT. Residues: CASRLYGNALGTEAFF.

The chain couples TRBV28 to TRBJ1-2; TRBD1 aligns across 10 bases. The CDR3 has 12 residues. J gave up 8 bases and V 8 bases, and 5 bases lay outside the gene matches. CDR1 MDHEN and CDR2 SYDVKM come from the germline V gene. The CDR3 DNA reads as TGTGCCAGCGTGACAGGGGGCCGGGGCTACACCTTC. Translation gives CASVTGGRGYTF.

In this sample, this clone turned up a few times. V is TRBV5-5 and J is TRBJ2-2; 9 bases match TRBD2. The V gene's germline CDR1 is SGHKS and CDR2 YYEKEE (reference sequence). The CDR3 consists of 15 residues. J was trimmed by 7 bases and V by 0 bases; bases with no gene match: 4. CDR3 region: CASSLAVAGVGELFF. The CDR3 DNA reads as TGTGCCAGCAGCTTGGCAGTAGCGGGAGTCGGGGAGCTGTTTTTT.